The 9 T cell receptor beta chains below were found in one sample sequenced in a study of blood T cells in healthy people across ages (dated by TCRdb to between 2014 and 2017). The library came from 5' RACE. Sequencing used an Illumina HiSeq 2500. The second PCR ran for roughly 7 to 11 cycles and used a J-beta primer mix along with a sample-barcoded 5' primer. TCRdb reworked the public reads: Q25 trimming with fastp, MiXCR clone assembly, productive beta chains retained. Each record represents a unique CDR3 protein, reported with the most common genes and DNA among its rows. The sample has approximately 940,000 distinct CDR3 sequences on record, approximately 49% of them singletons. The ten largest clones add up to roughly an eighth of the sample. Sequences were obtained from blood. Every receptor here comes from a man aged 25-45 years in good health.

The chain uses TRBV20-1 and TRBJ2-3, with D perhaps matching TRBD1 (5 bases). This CDR3 spans 14 amino acids. The V end lost 3 bases, the J end lost 3 bases, and 13 bases lay between the germline ends. CDR1 and CDR2 (germline): DFQATT, SNEGSKA (reference sequence). The CDR3 nucleotides read TGCAGTGCTAGCGTCGCAGGGTGGACAGATACGCAGTATTTT. As protein: CSASVAGWTDTQYF.

The CDR3 loop is CASSPNRGFMNTEAFF. The CDR3 DNA reads TGTGCCAGCAGCCCCAACAGGGGGTTTATGAACACTGAAGCTTTCTTT. The J gene is TRBJ1-1, the V gene TRBV28, with 8 positions matching TRBD1. The length of the CDR3 is 16 residues. V was clipped by 6 bases and J by 0 bases; unmatched bases: 9. CDR1 is MDHEN and CDR2 is SYDVKM in the germline V gene.

V usage is TRBV4-1 and J usage is TRBJ1-2; 9 bases match TRBD1. The CDR3 consists of 15 residues. Germline CDR1 MGHRA, CDR2 YSYEKL. J gave up 7 bases and V 3 bases, and 9 bases lay outside the gene matches. The CDR3 sequence: CASSQGQGFGPGYTF. The CDR3 nucleotides read TGCGCCAGCAGCCAGGGACAGGGTTTTGGTCCTGGCTACACCTTC.

This chain connects TRBV27 to TRBJ1-2; maybe TRBD1 (6 bases). The CDR3 spans 14 residues. The germline V gene encodes CDR1 MNHEY and CDR2 SMNVEV (reference sequence). Trimming shortened V by 2 bases and J by 7 bases, and 14 bases separated the two germline ends. CDR3 in DNA: TGTGCCAGCAGTTTAGCAGGGGCGAGCATTGGCTACACCTTC. It is translated as CASSLAGASIGYTF.

As DNA, the CDR3 is TGTGCCAGCCTATTTAGCGGGGGGGAAGGAGATACGCAGTATTTT. Protein: CASLFSGGEGDTQYF. V usage is TRBV28 and J usage is TRBJ2-3; TRBD2 agrees at 11 bases. There are 15 residues in the CDR3. The V segment lost 8 bases and the J segment 5 bases; nucleotides outside the gene matches: 9. Looked up from germline, CDR1 is MDHEN and CDR2 is SYDVKM.

The rearrangement uses TRBV27 and TRBJ1-1, with unresolved D. This CDR3 is 14 amino acids long. Germline-derived CDR1 and CDR2 are MNHEY and SMNVEV (reference sequence). Trimming stripped 4 bases from V and 2 bases from J, with 11 bases between. The CDR3 spells CASSSPARNTEAFF. The DNA of the CDR3 is TGTGCCAGCAGTTCCCCAGCGCGCAACACTGAAGCTTTCTTT.

The chain has TRBV4-2 and TRBJ2-7; D is unresolved. This CDR3 spans 15 amino acids. V was cut by 0 bases and J by 2 bases, with 11 bases left in between. The germline V gene encodes CDR1 LGHNA and CDR2 YNFKEQ. CDR3: CASSQDRGEPYEQYF. The CDR3 DNA reads as TGTGCCAGCAGCCAAGATCGAGGTGAACCCTACGAGCAGTACTTC.

The sample holds a few counts of this clonotype. The chain uses TRBV6-6 and TRBJ1-2; the D gene is possibly TRBD1 (6 bases). The V gene lost 0 bases and the J gene lost 6 bases, with 17 bases spanning the gap. Germline V gene lookup returns CDR1 MNHNY and CDR2 SVGAGI (reference sequence). There are 16 residues in the CDR3. This CDR3 reads CASSYSLRGEFDGYTF. The CDR3 DNA reads TGTGCCAGCAGTTACTCGCTTAGGGGGGAGTTCGATGGCTACACCTTC.

The rearrangement links TRBV6-2 or TRBV6-3 to TRBJ2-5, with D maybe TRBD1 (6 bases). This CDR3 spans 14 amino acids. Looked up from germline, CDR1 is MNHEY and CDR2 is SVGEGT. Trimming left V 6 bases short and J 2 bases short, with 13 bases between. CDR3 in DNA: TGTGCCAGCAGAACCTCAGGGGCTCAAGAGACCCAGTACTTC. Its protein product is CASRTSGAQETQYF.